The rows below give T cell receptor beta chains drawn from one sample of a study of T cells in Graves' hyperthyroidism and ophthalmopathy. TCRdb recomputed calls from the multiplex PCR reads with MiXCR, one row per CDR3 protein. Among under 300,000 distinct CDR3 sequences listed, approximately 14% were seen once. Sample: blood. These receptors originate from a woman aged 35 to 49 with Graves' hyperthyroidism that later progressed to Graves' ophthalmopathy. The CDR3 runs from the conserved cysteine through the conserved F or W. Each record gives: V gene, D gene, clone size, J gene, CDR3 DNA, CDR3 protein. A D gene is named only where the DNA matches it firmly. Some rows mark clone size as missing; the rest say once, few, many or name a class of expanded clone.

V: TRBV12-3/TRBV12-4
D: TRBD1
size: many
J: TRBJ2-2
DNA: TGTGCCAGCAGGGGCGGGACAGGCGGGGAGCTGTTTTTT
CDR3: CASRGGTGGELFF

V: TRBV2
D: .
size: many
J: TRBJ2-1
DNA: TGTGCCAGCAGTGAGTGGGGTCGCCGTGAGGTATCTCCCCTCTACAATGAGCAGTTCTTC
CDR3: CASSEWGRREVSPLYNEQFF

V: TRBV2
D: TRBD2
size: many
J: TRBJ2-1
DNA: TGTGCCAGCAAGGGACTAGCGGATTACAATGAGCAGTTCTTC
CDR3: CASKGLADYNEQFF

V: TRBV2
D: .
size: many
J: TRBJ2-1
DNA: TGTGCCACGGGCACACTGGCCGGCAATGAGCAGTTCTTC
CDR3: CATGTLAGNEQFF

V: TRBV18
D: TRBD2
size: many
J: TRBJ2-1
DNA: TGTGCCAGCTCACCTCTAGCGGGACGGTACAATGAGCAGTTCTTC
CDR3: CASSPLAGRYNEQFF

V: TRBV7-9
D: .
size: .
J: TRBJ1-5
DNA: TGTGCCAGCAGCTTTGAGGACACCCTTTGGCCCCAGCATTTT
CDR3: CASSFEDTLWPQHF

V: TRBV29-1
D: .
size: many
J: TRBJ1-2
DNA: TGCAGCGTTTTGTTGGCAGGGCGCTATGGCTACACCTTC
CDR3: CSVLLAGRYGYTF

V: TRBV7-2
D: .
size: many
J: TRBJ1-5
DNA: TGTGCCAGCAGCCTGGAGCAGGGCGTAAGGGGTCAGCCCCAGCATTTT
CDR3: CASSLEQGVRGQPQHF

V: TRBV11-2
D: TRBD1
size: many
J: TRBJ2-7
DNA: TGTGCCAGCAGCACCGGGACAGGGGCCGCGTACGAGCAGTACTTC
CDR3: CASSTGTGAAYEQYF

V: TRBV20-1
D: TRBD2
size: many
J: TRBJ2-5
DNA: TGCAGTGGCGGGAGCGGGAGGTTCCAAGAGACCCAGTACTTC
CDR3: CSGGSGRFQETQYF

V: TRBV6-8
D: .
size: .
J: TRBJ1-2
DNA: TGTGCCAGCAGTTACAATCGTAACTATGGCTACACCTTC
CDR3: CASSYNRNYGYTF